One sample yielded the 11 T cell receptor beta chains listed below, sequenced in a study of T cells in Graves' hyperthyroidism and ophthalmopathy (dated by TCRdb to about 2019). Library method: multiplex PCR. The reads were generated on an Illumina HiSeq 2000. TCR beta CDR3 regions were amplified from RNA transcripts. A first-round RT-PCR of the TCR CDR3 used the HTBI primer set with the Qiagen OneStep RT-PCR kit. The public reads were reanalyzed by TCRdb: fastp trimming at Q25, MiXCR alignment, in-frame beta chains only. Rows with one shared CDR3 protein collapse into an entry with the most common genes and DNA. The sample has around 35,000 distinct CDR3 sequences on record, roughly half of them singletons. Of the sample, about 25% falls within the top ten clones. Sequencing was carried out using blood. Receptor source: a woman between 40 and 55 years old with Graves' ophthalmopathy.

Notes on this clonotype: Germline is not matched at one junction end, which may reflect a read error. The rearrangement joins TRBV19 to TRBJ2-1; a possible D gene is TRBD2 (6 bases). Germline CDR1 LNHDA, CDR2 SQIVND (reference sequence). This CDR3 comprises 15 residues. CDR3 DNA sequence: TGTGCCAGTAGTAAGGGACTCAGGGTGGATAATGGGCAGTTCTTC. It specifies CASSKGLRVDNGQFF.

In its sample, this clonotype was seen many times. The DNA of the CDR3 is TGTGCCAGCAGCGTCGGACAGGGGAAAGAGACCCAGTACTTC. Encoded protein: CASSVGQGKETQYF. This sequence joins TRBV9 and TRBJ2-5; the match to TRBD1 covers 9 bases. The CDR3 runs 14 residues. CDR1 is SGDLS, CDR2 YYNGEE, per germline. V shed 2 bases and J 3 bases; nucleotides not matched to a gene: 2.

The genes are TRBV10-1 and TRBJ2-5; D unclear. The V end lost 6 bases, the J end lost 5 bases, and 10 bases lay between the germline ends. Germline lookup yields CDR1 WNHNN and CDR2 SYGVQD (reference sequence). The CDR3 length is 12 residues. The chain's CDR3 is CASSPEQETQYF. The CDR3 DNA follows: TGCGCCAGCAGCCCAGAACAGGAGACCCAGTACTTC.

This clonotype was detected many times. The chain recombines TRBV12-3 or TRBV12-4 with TRBJ1-2; D is perhaps TRBD1 (5 bases). This CDR3 spans 15 amino acids. V dropped 3 bases and J dropped 1 base, with 12 bases sitting between them. The CDR3 loop reads CASSFVTDYNYGYTF. The CDR3 DNA follows: TGTGCCAGCAGTTTTGTGACAGATTATAACTATGGCTACACCTTC.

The V and J genes are TRBV5-1 and TRBJ1-3; possibly TRBD1 for D (6 bases). This CDR3 comprises 13 residues. The germline CDR1 and CDR2 sequences are SGHRS and YFSETQ. The germline V and J ends were trimmed by 5 bases and 4 bases, with 10 bases remaining between them. Here the CDR3 DNA reads TGCGCCAGCAGACTAGGACAGGGAAACACCATATATTTT. Protein: CASRLGQGNTIYF.

This chain connects TRBV7-2 to TRBJ1-5; 7 bases agree with TRBD1. This CDR3 has 15 amino acids. V lost 0 bases and J lost 8; bases outside the gene matches: 7. Germline assignment: CDR1 SGHTA and CDR2 FQGNSA. The CDR3 region has the DNA TGTGCCAGCAGCTTAGCGGGACAGTCTAATAAGCCCCAGCATTTT. Its translation is CASSLAGQSNKPQHF. Based on the CDR3 plus reference TRBV7-2 and TRBJ1-5, the full variable domain is GAGVSQSPSNKVTEKGKDVELRCDPISGHTALYWYRQSLGQGLEFLIYFQGNSAPDKSGLPSDRFSAERTGGSVSTLTIQRTQQEDSAVYLCASSLAGQSNKPQHFGDGTRLSIL.

The genes are TRBV20-1 and TRBJ1-6; D is possibly TRBD1 (6 bases). Trimming removed 0 bases from V and 15 bases from J, with 15 bases in between. CDR1 DFQATT and CDR2 SNEGSKA come from the germline V gene (reference sequence). The CDR3 extends over 13 amino acids. CDR3 protein: CSAREGGEDLLHF. The CDR3 DNA is TGCAGTGCTAGAGAAGGGGGAGAGGACCTCCTCCACTTT.

The chain links TRBV19 to TRBJ2-3; 15 bases align to TRBD2. CDR1 is LNHDA and CDR2 is SQIVND in the germline V gene (reference sequence). After removal of 5 bases from V and 1 base from J, the junction contained 1 base not matched to a gene. The CDR3 runs 16 residues. Here the CDR3 reads CASSWTSGGGTDTQYF. CDR3 sequence (DNA): TGTGCCAGTAGTTGGACTAGCGGGGGGGGCACAGATACGCAGTATTTT.

This clonotype came up a few times. The rearrangement joins TRBV20-1 to TRBJ2-1; 7 nucleotides match TRBD1. Losses at the gene ends were 0 bases for V and 3 bases for J; bases not matched to a gene: 2. Germline assignment: CDR1 DFQATT and CDR2 SNEGSKA (reference sequence). The CDR3 is 14 residues long. CDR3 sequence: CSARERDSYNEQFF. The CDR3 nucleotides read TGCAGTGCTAGAGAACGGGACAGCTACAATGAGCAGTTCTTC.

CDR3 sequence (DNA): TGTGCCAGCAGTGTGGGTTTGGGTGAAAAACTGTTTTTT. This sequence encodes CASSVGLGEKLFF. The V gene is TRBV2, the J gene TRBJ1-4; D gene unclear. Germline V gives CDR1 SNHLY, CDR2 FYNNEI. V gave up 4 bases and J gave up 7 bases, with 10 bases separating them. The CDR3 covers 13 residues.

This clonotype was seen only once. This is likely a read error, given that the CDR3 carries no conserved phenylalanine or tryptophan at its end. This rearrangement joins TRBV11-2 to TRBJ1-1; D unclear. Germline V gene sequence: CDR1 SGHAT, CDR2 FQNNGV. Trimming took off 1 base at V and 5 bases at J, with 8 bases between the two ends. The CDR3 has 13 residues. Here the CDR3 reads CASSLAWWTEAFV. The CDR3 nucleotides are TGTGCCAGCAGCTTAGCCTGGTGGACTGAAGCTTTCGTT.